The T cell receptor beta chain described here comes from a study of blood T cell repertoires in COVID-19. The wider study: Collection of acute and convalescent COVID-19 samples took place in the United States, Italy and Spain. PBMCs, B-cell-depleted T cells, or T cells provided the cDNA or gDNA that made up the material.

The table came from immunoSEQ multiplex PCR; TCRdb's copy has only in-frame clones and leaves some out. Here the sample spans 170,000 or so clones, 80% being singletons. Germline CDR1 is MRHNA and CDR2 is SNTAGT. CDR3 length: 16 residues. V lost 4 bases and J lost 4; bases outside the gene matches: 8. The TCR was taken from a man between 65 and 85 years old with active or convalescent COVID-19. The genes are TRBV6-4 and TRBJ2-1, with 9 nucleotides matching TRBD2. The sequenced sample consisted of peripheral blood. The CDR3 sequence: CASSVSSGRNYNEQFF. CDR3 in DNA: TGTGCCAGCAGTGTTAGCAGCGGGAGGAATTACAATGAGCAGTTCTTC.